This is a list of T cell receptor beta chains from one sample in a study of blood T cell repertoires in COVID-19. Produced via immunoSEQ multiplex PCR; TCRdb's table is partial and in-frame only. The table has about 200,000 clones, 85% to 90% seen once. Sample: peripheral blood. The receptor set was obtained from a man older than 75 with acute or convalescent COVID-19. Both conserved end residues are part of each CDR3. A D gene is named only where the DNA matches it firmly. Clone size is not always given. Where it is, it says once, few, many or a class for expanded clones.

TRBJ2-3 | NA | TRBV5-5 | TRBD1 | TGTGCCAGCATCTTAGGACAGGGCACAGATACGCAGTATTTT | CASILGQGTDTQYF
TRBJ2-3 | few | TRBV18 | NA | TGTGCCAGCTCGAGAGGGCCGGGCTGGAGTACGCAGTATTTT | CASSRGPGWSTQYF
TRBJ1-4 | NA | TRBV7-9 | NA | TGTGCCAGCAGCTTAGCGGCCACTGAAAAACTGTTTTTT | CASSLAATEKLFF
TRBJ1-5 | NA | TRBV3-1/TRBV3-2 | TRBD1 | TGTGCCAGCAGCCGGACAGGGACAGGGGCGGGTCAGCCCCAGCATTTT | CASSRTGTGAGQPQHF
TRBJ1-4 | NA | TRBV24-1 | NA | TGTGCCACCAGTGACCCTTCTAAAAAGGAAAAACTGTTTTTT | CATSDPSKKEKLFF
TRBJ1-5 | NA | TRBV28 | TRBD1 | TGTGCCAGCAGCCTACAGGGGATGGGGACCGGTGAGCCCCAGCATTTT | CASSLQGMGTGEPQHF
TRBJ2-3 | NA | TRBV6-5 | NA | TGTGCCAGCAGTTACGGGAGGCCAGATACGCAGTATTTT | CASSYGRPDTQYF
TRBJ1-6 | NA | TRBV30 | NA | TGTGCCTGGAGTTTGAGACAATCGGATTCACCCCTCCACTTT | CAWSLRQSDSPLHF
TRBJ1-1 | few | TRBV5-1 | TRBD1 | TGCGCCAGCCGCCGACAGGGTTACACTGAAGCTTTCTTT | CASRRQGYTEAFF
TRBJ2-2 | NA | TRBV7-2 | NA | TGTGCCAGCAGCTTACACAGGGCCGGGGAGCTGTTTTTT | CASSLHRAGELFF
TRBJ1-6 | few | TRBV7-3 | TRBD1 | TGTGCCAGCAGCGAAACAGGGGGGGCACCCCTCCACTTT | CASSETGGAPLHF
TRBJ2-2 | NA | TRBV4-3 | TRBD2 | TGCGCCAGCAGCCAATCCGTCGTGGGACTAGCGGGAGTCCCTGGGGAGCTGTTTTTT | CASSQSVVGLAGVPGELFF
TRBJ2-5 | NA | TRBV7-2 | NA | TGTGCCAGCAGCTTAGTATCGGGGATCCAAGAGACCCAGTACTTC | CASSLVSGIQETQYF
TRBJ2-1 | once | TRBV18 | TRBD1 | TGTGCCAGCTCACCAGGGACAGGGGTTCCCAATGAGCAGTTCTTC | CASSPGTGVPNEQFF
TRBJ1-4 | NA | TRBV30 | NA | TGTGCCTGGAGCAGTACGAACAGTAGGAATGAAAAACTGTTTTTT | CAWSSTNSRNEKLFF
TRBJ2-1 | NA | TRBV18 | TRBD1 | TGTGCCAGCTCACCCAGACAGGGGGAGGGGAGCAATGAGCAGTTCTTC | CASSPRQGEGSNEQFF
TRBJ1-3 | NA | TRBV9 | TRBD1 | TGTGCCAGCAGCGTAGGAGGGGGACAGATCTCTGGAAACACCATATATTTT | CASSVGGGQISGNTIYF
TRBJ1-1 | NA | TRBV19 | NA | TGTGCCACGGGGGGAGATCTTATGAACACTGAAGCTTTCTTT | CATGGDLMNTEAFF
TRBJ2-3 | once | TRBV3-1/TRBV3-2 | NA | TGTGCCAGCAGCCAAGATCTGGCCGATTACACAGATACGCAGTATTTT | CASSQDLADYTDTQYF
TRBJ1-1 | few | TRBV25-1 | TRBD1 | TGTGCCAGCAGTGACAGCGACAGGGGGCGAGCTTTCTTT | CASSDSDRGRAFF
TRBJ2-5 | NA | TRBV3-1/TRBV3-2 | NA | TGTGCCAGCAGCCAGACCCGGGGAGGGACCCAGTACTTC | CASSQTRGGTQYF
TRBJ2-1 | once | TRBV3-1/TRBV3-2 | TRBD2 | TGTGCCAGCAGCCAGGGACTAGCGGGCAACGCCGCCTACAATGAGCAGTTCTTC | CASSQGLAGNAAYNEQFF
TRBJ1-1 | NA | TRBV5-1 | NA | TGCGCCAGCAGCTTGCTAGGGGGTGACACTGAAGCTTTCTTT | CASSLLGGDTEAFF
TRBJ2-2 | NA | TRBV4-3 | NA | TGCGCCTCGTCTTGGCGGGTCACCGGGGAGCTGTTTTTT | CASSWRVTGELFF
TRBJ2-4 | NA | TRBV28 | TRBD1 | TGTGCCAGCAGTTTATACGGACAGGGGAAGGGGAACATTCAGTACTTC | CASSLYGQGKGNIQYF
TRBJ1-6 | NA | TRBV20-1 | NA | TGCAGTGCTAGTCGGGATAGTGGCAGTAATTCACCCCTCCACTTT | CSASRDSGSNSPLHF
TRBJ2-1 | NA | TRBV10-3 | TRBD2 | TGTGCCATCAGTGGACGGACTAGCCTCTCCTACAATGAGCAGTTCTTC | CAISGRTSLSYNEQFF
TRBJ2-1 | NA | TRBV11-2 | TRBD2 | TGTGCCAGCAGCACCGGACTAGCGGGAGGGTCCTACAATGAGCAGTTCTTC | CASSTGLAGGSYNEQFF